These T cell receptor beta chains were read from a single sample in a study of blood T cell repertoires in COVID-19. Some clones are missing from TCRdb's copy, which holds only in-frame ones; the method was immunoSEQ multiplex PCR. The sample has approximately 75,000 clones, about four fifths seen once. Sequencing input: peripheral blood. The receptors were gathered from a woman older than 75 with acute or convalescent COVID-19. Each CDR3 is given with its conserved first and last residue.

cdr3_aa j_call v_call
CAGHQPGQETQYF TRBJ2-5 TRBV5-1
CASSLMRFSNTGELFF TRBJ2-2 TRBV5-6
CASTTANSPLHF TRBJ1-6 TRBV6-5
CASGAGTGLPYEQYF TRBJ2-7 TRBV6-5
CASSPFGGEYNEQFF TRBJ2-1 TRBV18
CASSILAGGPVFEETQYF TRBJ2-5 TRBV7-9
CASSVLTGSQYNEQFF TRBJ2-1 TRBV9
CASSLSPLDRVHGYTF TRBJ1-2 TRBV27
CASSYSDRAGNTIYF TRBJ1-3 TRBV6-6
CASSSHRDRGSGNTIYF TRBJ1-3 TRBV13
CASSQTGRGYTF TRBJ1-2 TRBV2
CASSEMQGNYGYTF TRBJ1-2 TRBV19
CAVRGASTGELFF TRBJ2-2 TRBV15
CASSVGTYLSYEQYF TRBJ2-7 TRBV5-8
CAISVYSRGDGYTF TRBJ1-2 TRBV10-3
CAWSVQGSGGNTIYF TRBJ1-3 TRBV30
CASSLSTWDTQYF TRBJ2-3 TRBV7-8
CASSRDYKLNTGELFF TRBJ2-2 TRBV27
CASSGTASYGYTF TRBJ1-2 TRBV12-3/TRBV12-4
CASSPPREETQYF TRBJ2-5 TRBV5-4
CASSLGLNTGELFF TRBJ2-2 TRBV5-1
CASSPGAGANYGYTF TRBJ1-2 TRBV18
CASSYGHGREETQYF TRBJ2-5 TRBV2
CASSDRLAPTNEKLFF TRBJ1-4 TRBV10-2
CASSHTYEQYF TRBJ2-7 TRBV6-5
CASSYGGMNTEAFF TRBJ1-1 TRBV6-6
CASSIQGRNGYTF TRBJ1-2 TRBV5-4
CASSPAGGKSGYTF TRBJ1-2 TRBV18
CASSSLAGLASVTVEQYF TRBJ2-7 TRBV27